This T cell receptor beta chain stems from a study of cytomegalovirus exposure and HLA in healthy donors. In the study overall: The Caucasian-associated ancestry cluster held 80% to 90% of some 420 genotyped donors. Whole-study results and caveats: As a later analysis showed, several of the most significant clusters appeared to be linked to common viral pathogens.

CDR1 and CDR2 (germline): SGHTA, FQGNSA. The CDR3 loop spans 11 amino acids. The V end lost 5 bases, the J end lost 9 bases, and 8 bases lay between the germline ends. The PCR was carried out with 60 Vbeta primers and 13 Jbeta primers. Clones were read by immunoSEQ multiplex PCR, and TCRdb kept only the in-frame ones, dropping some. The table records more than 150,000 clones, roughly 80% of them present only once. As for this clone: The antigen remains undetermined.

The J gene is TRBJ2-1, the V gene TRBV7-2, with D unclear. The TCR originated in a girl under 18 in good health and CMV-seropositive. Sequences were obtained from PBMCs. The CDR3 region is CASSPRSEQFF. CDR3 nucleotide sequence: TGTGCCAGCAGCCCGCGTAGTGAGCAGTTCTTC.